This is a list of T cell receptor beta chains from one sample in a study of cytomegalovirus exposure and HLA in healthy donors. Using immunoSEQ multiplex PCR, the repertoire was profiled, and TCRdb retains in-frame clones only, with some absent. This sample has under 120,000 clones, with 70% to 80% found just once. Sequencing was done on a sample of PBMCs. All receptors derive from a female donor in good health and CMV-seropositive. The CDR3 runs from the conserved cysteine through the conserved F or W. A D gene is named only where the DNA matches it firmly. A clone size is listed for some rows: how often the clone was seen (once, few, many), or a class if it is expanded.

d_gene: TRBD2
v_gene: TRBV30
abundance: -
j_gene: TRBJ2-3
CDR3aa: CAWKLAGRTDTQYF
CDR3nt: TGTGCCTGGAAACTAGCGGGCCGCACAGATACGCAGTATTTT

d_gene: -
v_gene: TRBV7-2
abundance: -
j_gene: TRBJ2-2
CDR3aa: CASSLAAGYSTGELFF
CDR3nt: TGTGCCAGCAGCTTAGCCGCAGGGTATAGCACCGGGGAGCTGTTTTTT

d_gene: -
v_gene: TRBV7-2
abundance: -
j_gene: TRBJ1-2
CDR3aa: CASSLVKRYRGYTF
CDR3nt: TGTGCCAGCAGCTTAGTAAAGAGGTACCGCGGCTACACCTTC

d_gene: TRBD2
v_gene: TRBV5-1
abundance: -
j_gene: TRBJ2-7
CDR3aa: CASSLFFTSGRAATEQYF
CDR3nt: TGCGCCAGCAGCTTGTTTTTCACTAGCGGGAGGGCCGCAACTGAGCAGTACTTC

d_gene: TRBD1
v_gene: TRBV15
abundance: few
j_gene: TRBJ2-1
CDR3aa: CATSRTSTGGIWIF
CDR3nt: TGTGCCACCAGCAGAACCTCGACAGGGGGCATTTGGATCTTC

d_gene: TRBD2
v_gene: TRBV12-5
abundance: few
j_gene: TRBJ2-7
CDR3aa: CASGLTTSGDSYEQYF
CDR3nt: TGTGCTAGTGGTTTGACGACTAGCGGGGATTCCTACGAGCAGTACTTC

d_gene: TRBD2
v_gene: TRBV2
abundance: once
j_gene: TRBJ2-4
CDR3aa: CASSATKGLAGGIQYF
CDR3nt: TGTGCCAGCAGTGCAACTAAGGGACTAGCGGGAGGCATTCAGTACTTC

d_gene: TRBD1
v_gene: TRBV19
abundance: -
j_gene: TRBJ1-4
CDR3aa: CASRRDRDEKLFF
CDR3nt: TGTGCCAGTAGGAGGGACAGGGATGAAAAACTGTTTTTT

d_gene: -
v_gene: TRBV7-9
abundance: -
j_gene: TRBJ1-5
CDR3aa: CASSREGGQPQHF
CDR3nt: TGTGCCAGCAGCCGAGAGGGTGGTCAGCCCCAGCATTTT

d_gene: -
v_gene: TRBV19
abundance: -
j_gene: TRBJ1-5
CDR3aa: CASSIDRVRSNQPQHF
CDR3nt: TGTGCCAGTAGTATAGACAGGGTTAGGAGCAATCAGCCCCAGCATTTT

d_gene: -
v_gene: TRBV28
abundance: -
j_gene: TRBJ1-2
CDR3aa: CASSPLRYGYTF
CDR3nt: TGTGCCAGCAGCCCGCTACGCTATGGCTACACCTTC

d_gene: TRBD1
v_gene: TRBV19
abundance: few
j_gene: TRBJ2-5
CDR3aa: CASSTPGTGQETQYF
CDR3nt: TGTGCCAGTAGTACACCCGGGACAGGGCAAGAGACCCAGTACTTC

d_gene: TRBD2
v_gene: TRBV5-1
abundance: few
j_gene: TRBJ2-1
CDR3aa: CASSLLSSGAYNEQFF
CDR3nt: TGCGCCAGCAGCTTGCTATCTAGCGGGGCCTACAATGAGCAGTTCTTC

d_gene: TRBD2
v_gene: TRBV7-8
abundance: -
j_gene: TRBJ2-4
CDR3aa: CASSRGTTKNIQYF
CDR3nt: TGTGCCAGCAGCCGAGGGACTACCAAAAACATTCAGTACTTC

d_gene: TRBD1
v_gene: TRBV25-1
abundance: few
j_gene: TRBJ1-2
CDR3aa: CASSERTGTGKGYTF
CDR3nt: TGTGCCAGCAGTGAAAGGACCGGGACAGGGAAGGGCTACACCTTC

d_gene: TRBD2
v_gene: TRBV5-1
abundance: -
j_gene: TRBJ2-7
CDR3aa: CASSLGTSGSVYEQYF
CDR3nt: TGCGCCAGCAGCTTGGGGACTAGCGGGAGTGTCTACGAGCAGTACTTC

d_gene: -
v_gene: TRBV9
abundance: -
j_gene: TRBJ1-2
CDR3aa: CASSVDAGFNYGYTF
CDR3nt: TGTGCCAGCAGCGTAGATGCAGGCTTTAACTATGGCTACACCTTC

d_gene: TRBD1
v_gene: TRBV7-6
abundance: -
j_gene: TRBJ1-3
CDR3aa: CASSLEAPTGTGNTIYF
CDR3nt: TGTGCCAGCAGCTTAGAGGCCCCGACAGGGACTGGAAACACCATATATTTT

d_gene: TRBD2
v_gene: TRBV7-2
abundance: -
j_gene: TRBJ2-7
CDR3aa: CASSLEQLAGAGEQYF
CDR3nt: TGTGCCAGCAGCTTGGAACAACTAGCGGGGGCCGGCGAGCAGTACTTC

d_gene: -
v_gene: TRBV4-3
abundance: -
j_gene: TRBJ1-2
CDR3aa: CASSGGVGYGYTF
CDR3nt: TGCGCCAGCAGCGGAGGGGTAGGCTATGGCTACACCTTC

d_gene: -
v_gene: TRBV5-5
abundance: -
j_gene: TRBJ1-2
CDR3aa: CASSLVTGPAYYGYTF
CDR3nt: TGTGCCAGCAGCTTGGTAACAGGACCGGCCTACTATGGCTACACCTTC

d_gene: TRBD1
v_gene: TRBV9
abundance: -
j_gene: TRBJ1-4
CDR3aa: CASSGGQGAEKLFF
CDR3nt: TGTGCCAGCAGCGGGGGACAGGGGGCTGAAAAACTGTTTTTT

d_gene: TRBD1
v_gene: TRBV2
abundance: -
j_gene: TRBJ1-5
CDR3aa: CASSKTGGNNQPQHF
CDR3nt: TGTGCCAGCAGTAAAACAGGGGGCAACAATCAGCCCCAGCATTTT

d_gene: TRBD2
v_gene: TRBV10-2
abundance: -
j_gene: TRBJ2-1
CDR3aa: CASSGLAGFLSEQFF
CDR3nt: TGCGCCAGCAGTGGATTAGCGGGGTTTCTCAGTGAGCAGTTCTTC

d_gene: TRBD2
v_gene: TRBV4-2
abundance: -
j_gene: TRBJ2-1
CDR3aa: CASSPRLASGGGEQFF
CDR3nt: TGTGCCAGCAGCCCACGCCTGGCTAGCGGAGGCGGTGAGCAGTTCTTC

d_gene: TRBD2
v_gene: TRBV5-1
abundance: -
j_gene: TRBJ2-7
CDR3aa: CASSLLAGVYEQYF
CDR3nt: TGCGCCAGCAGCTTATTAGCGGGAGTGTACGAGCAGTACTTC

d_gene: -
v_gene: TRBV6-1
abundance: -
j_gene: TRBJ1-1
CDR3aa: CASSEMEGHSRTTEAFF
CDR3nt: TGTGCCAGCAGTGAAATGGAGGGGCACAGCCGAACAACTGAAGCTTTCTTT

d_gene: TRBD1
v_gene: TRBV2
abundance: -
j_gene: TRBJ1-2
CDR3aa: CASSKRRGQGDYGYTF
CDR3nt: TGTGCCAGCAGTAAGAGACGGGGACAGGGGGACTATGGCTACACCTTC

d_gene: -
v_gene: TRBV30
abundance: -
j_gene: TRBJ1-2
CDR3aa: CAWSVWGLGYGYTF
CDR3nt: TGTGCCTGGAGTGTATGGGGGCTAGGCTATGGCTACACCTTC

d_gene: TRBD2
v_gene: TRBV9
abundance: -
j_gene: TRBJ2-1
CDR3aa: CASSVLAGVDAEQFF
CDR3nt: TGTGCCAGCAGCGTCCTAGCGGGGGTCGACGCAGAGCAGTTCTTC

d_gene: -
v_gene: TRBV6-1
abundance: -
j_gene: TRBJ2-1
CDR3aa: CASTRPGNEQFF
CDR3nt: TGTGCCAGCACCAGACCCGGGAATGAGCAGTTCTTC

d_gene: -
v_gene: TRBV9
abundance: -
j_gene: TRBJ1-3
CDR3aa: CASSVNRESSGNTIYF
CDR3nt: TGTGCCAGCAGCGTAAACAGGGAGAGTTCTGGAAACACCATATATTTT

d_gene: -
v_gene: TRBV6-1
abundance: few
j_gene: TRBJ2-2
CDR3aa: CASSELVGGRVTGELFF
CDR3nt: TGTGCCAGCAGTGAATTGGTGGGGGGGCGTGTCACCGGGGAGCTGTTTTTT

d_gene: -
v_gene: TRBV4-1
abundance: -
j_gene: TRBJ1-1
CDR3aa: CASSQVGAGNTEAFF
CDR3nt: TGCGCCAGCAGCCAAGTCGGCGCGGGGAACACTGAAGCTTTCTTT

d_gene: -
v_gene: TRBV12-5
abundance: -
j_gene: TRBJ2-7
CDR3aa: CASGIQGFREQYF
CDR3nt: TGTGCTAGTGGTATCCAGGGGTTTCGCGAGCAGTACTTC

d_gene: -
v_gene: TRBV11-1
abundance: -
j_gene: TRBJ2-4
CDR3aa: CASSSRDTNIQYF
CDR3nt: TGTGCCAGCAGCTCCCGGGACACAAACATTCAGTACTTC

d_gene: -
v_gene: TRBV5-4
abundance: -
j_gene: TRBJ2-1
CDR3aa: CASSFGINEQFF
CDR3nt: TGTGCCAGCAGCTTCGGGATCAATGAGCAGTTCTTC

d_gene: -
v_gene: TRBV6-5
abundance: -
j_gene: TRBJ1-2
CDR3aa: CASSYGQGRSNYGYTF
CDR3nt: TGTGCCAGCAGTTACGGGCAGGGGCGCAGCAACTATGGCTACACCTTC

d_gene: -
v_gene: TRBV30
abundance: -
j_gene: TRBJ2-1
CDR3aa: CAWSLAFTTYNEQFF
CDR3nt: TGTGCCTGGAGTTTAGCCTTCACCACCTACAATGAGCAGTTCTTC

d_gene: TRBD1
v_gene: TRBV6-1
abundance: -
j_gene: TRBJ2-1
CDR3aa: CASRARGRSDNEQFF
CDR3nt: TGTGCCAGCAGAGCTAGGGGGCGATCGGACAATGAGCAGTTCTTC

d_gene: -
v_gene: TRBV7-2
abundance: -
j_gene: TRBJ1-5
CDR3aa: CASSLAGGNQPQHF
CDR3nt: TGTGCCAGCAGCTTAGCGGGGGGAAATCAGCCCCAGCATTTT

d_gene: TRBD2
v_gene: TRBV6-5
abundance: -
j_gene: TRBJ2-3
CDR3aa: CASSYASGSTDTQYF
CDR3nt: TGTGCCAGCAGTTACGCTAGCGGAAGCACAGATACGCAGTATTTT

d_gene: TRBD2
v_gene: TRBV6-5
abundance: -
j_gene: TRBJ2-7
CDR3aa: CASSWYSGGSSYEQYF
CDR3nt: TGTGCCAGCAGTTGGTATAGCGGGGGGAGCTCCTACGAGCAGTACTTC

d_gene: -
v_gene: TRBV30
abundance: few
j_gene: TRBJ2-7
CDR3aa: CAWSGGTLYEQYF
CDR3nt: TGTGCCTGGAGTGGAGGGACATTGTACGAGCAGTACTTC

d_gene: TRBD1
v_gene: TRBV27
abundance: once
j_gene: TRBJ2-1
CDR3aa: CASSLSPGTGNNEQFF
CDR3nt: TGTGCCAGCAGTTTATCCCCCGGGACAGGCAACAATGAGCAGTTCTTC

d_gene: TRBD2
v_gene: TRBV19
abundance: -
j_gene: TRBJ2-1
CDR3aa: CASRISGRASYNEQFF
CDR3nt: TGTGCCAGTAGGATAAGCGGGAGGGCGTCCTACAATGAGCAGTTCTTC

d_gene: TRBD1
v_gene: TRBV4-1
abundance: few
j_gene: TRBJ1-1
CDR3aa: CASSQANLAGGPNTEAFF
CDR3nt: TGCGCCAGCAGCCAAGCAAACTTGGCAGGGGGCCCGAACACTGAAGCTTTCTTT

d_gene: -
v_gene: TRBV5-1
abundance: -
j_gene: TRBJ2-1
CDR3aa: CASSLRSGEQFF
CDR3nt: TGCGCCAGCAGCCTAAGGTCAGGGGAGCAGTTCTTC

d_gene: -
v_gene: TRBV9
abundance: once
j_gene: TRBJ2-2
CDR3aa: CASSGTANTGELFF
CDR3nt: TGTGCCAGCAGCGGGACAGCGAACACCGGGGAGCTGTTTTTT

d_gene: -
v_gene: TRBV14
abundance: -
j_gene: TRBJ2-1
CDR3aa: CASSQSRGSYNEQFF
CDR3nt: TGTGCCAGCAGCCAATCCAGGGGCTCCTACAATGAGCAGTTCTTC

d_gene: TRBD2
v_gene: TRBV18
abundance: once
j_gene: TRBJ2-2
CDR3aa: CASSSSSGTGELFF
CDR3nt: TGTGCCAGCTCGTCTAGTAGCGGGACCGGGGAGCTGTTTTTT

d_gene: -
v_gene: TRBV30
abundance: -
j_gene: TRBJ2-3
CDR3aa: CAWTLPDTQYF
CDR3nt: TGTGCCTGGACTCTTCCAGATACGCAGTATTTT

d_gene: TRBD2
v_gene: TRBV25-1
abundance: -
j_gene: TRBJ2-1
CDR3aa: CASRGAGGKNEQFF
CDR3nt: TGTGCCAGCAGAGGAGCGGGAGGGAAGAATGAGCAGTTCTTC

d_gene: -
v_gene: TRBV27
abundance: -
j_gene: TRBJ2-7
CDR3aa: CASSLSIRRGVGYEQYF
CDR3nt: TGTGCCAGCAGTTTATCGATTAGGAGGGGAGTAGGGTACGAGCAGTACTTC

d_gene: TRBD1
v_gene: TRBV25-1
abundance: few
j_gene: TRBJ2-1
CDR3aa: CASTSRTGNRNEQFF
CDR3nt: TGTGCCAGCACGTCCAGGACAGGGAATCGCAATGAGCAGTTCTTC

d_gene: TRBD1
v_gene: TRBV19
abundance: -
j_gene: TRBJ1-2
CDR3aa: CASSIGTAEIYGYTF
CDR3nt: TGTGCCAGTAGTATTGGGACAGCCGAGATATATGGCTACACCTTC

d_gene: -
v_gene: TRBV6-1
abundance: few
j_gene: TRBJ1-6
CDR3aa: CASRGRPRESPLHF
CDR3nt: TGTGCCAGCAGGGGGCGGCCCCGTGAATCACCCCTCCACTTT

d_gene: TRBD1
v_gene: TRBV30
abundance: -
j_gene: TRBJ1-4
CDR3aa: CAWSWTGEPEKLFF
CDR3nt: TGTGCCTGGAGTTGGACAGGGGAACCAGAGAAACTGTTTTTT